Listed below are T cell receptor beta chains from one sample, sequenced in a study of shared clonotypes between healthy human individuals. Generated by immunoSEQ multiplex PCR, the TCRdb table keeps only in-frame clones and is missing some. The sample lists some 1,100,000 clones, 75% to 85% occurring once. Sequenced input: memory CD4+ T cells from PBMCs. The receptor source for this set is a man younger than 30 in good health. Some clones in this sample may be carry-over from other donors' samples. Both conserved end residues are part of each CDR3. The D gene is left open where the match is weak. A clone size is listed for some rows: how often the clone was seen (once, few, many), or a class if it is expanded.

CDR3aa	CDR3nt	v_gene	d_gene	abundance	j_gene
CASSLALAGGPRYNEQFF	TGCGCCAGCAGCTTGGCCCTAGCGGGAGGGCCTCGATACAATGAGCAGTTCTTC	TRBV5-1	TRBD2	.	TRBJ2-1
CASSSTPGRRGGTEAFF	TGTGCCAGCAGTTCGACCCCGGGGCGAAGGGGTGGCACTGAAGCTTTCTTT	TRBV28	.	.	TRBJ1-1
CASSPLGLAQETQYF	TGTGCCAGCTCCCCCTTAGGGCTAGCCCAAGAGACCCAGTACTTC	TRBV18	.	.	TRBJ2-5
CASGARSGNTIYF	TGTGCCTCGGGGGCACGCTCTGGAAACACCATATATTTT	TRBV19	.	few	TRBJ1-3
CASSLGPNNEQFF	TGTGCCAGCAGCTTAGGCCCCAACAATGAGCAGTTCTTC	TRBV7-9	.	.	TRBJ2-1
CASRTPGSYNEQFF	TGTGCCAGCAGAACCCCTGGCTCCTACAATGAGCAGTTCTTC	TRBV6-6	.	.	TRBJ2-1
CTSSQDGGGLAGVLDTQYF	TGCACCAGCAGCCAAGATGGTGGGGGGCTAGCGGGAGTTTTAGATACGCAGTATTTT	TRBV1	.	.	TRBJ2-3
CASGDHRASEAFF	TGTGCCAGCGGAGACCACAGGGCTTCTGAAGCTTTCTTT	TRBV6-6	.	.	TRBJ1-1
CATGTISNEQFF	TGTGCCACCGGGACCATTTCTAATGAGCAGTTCTTC	TRBV25-1	.	.	TRBJ2-1
CASSVTSGIGTGELFF	TGTGCCAGCAGCGTGACTAGCGGGATTGGTACCGGGGAGCTGTTTTTT	TRBV9	TRBD2	.	TRBJ2-2